The TCR beta chain under discussion was sequenced for a study of Tregs in tolerant kidney transplant recipients. Generated by immunoSEQ multiplex PCR, the TCRdb table keeps only in-frame clones and is missing some. The sample has around 52,000 clones, around 80% seen once. This CDR3 spans 16 amino acids. Germline V lookup: CDR1 ENHRY, CDR2 SYGVKD. V lost 3 bases and J lost 3, with 18 bases in between. Input material: CD4+ T cells from blood. V gene TRBV10-3 combines with J gene TRBJ2-7; tentatively, D is TRBD2 (6 bases). The receptor was isolated from a human donor in good health. The CDR3 reads CAISEPGRGAGYEQYF. The CDR3 coding sequence is TGTGCCATCAGTGAACCTGGGCGGGGCGCGGGCTACGAGCAGTACTTC.